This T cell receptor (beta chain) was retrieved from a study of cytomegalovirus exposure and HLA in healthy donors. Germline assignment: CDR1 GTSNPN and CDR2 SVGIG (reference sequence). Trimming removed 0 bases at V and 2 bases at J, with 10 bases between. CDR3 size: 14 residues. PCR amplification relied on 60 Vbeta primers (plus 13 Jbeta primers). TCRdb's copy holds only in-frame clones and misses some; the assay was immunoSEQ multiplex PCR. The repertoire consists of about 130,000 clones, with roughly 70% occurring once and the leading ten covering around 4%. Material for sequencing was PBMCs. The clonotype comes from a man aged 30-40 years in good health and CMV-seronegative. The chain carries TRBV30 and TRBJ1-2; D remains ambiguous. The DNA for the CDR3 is TGTGCCTGGAGTGTTAACCGACTGAACTATGGCTACACCTTC. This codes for CAWSVNRLNYGYTF.